This T cell receptor (beta chain) derives from a study of Ad26.COV2.S vaccination and SARS-CoV-2 variants. This clone was recorded once. Its antigen is undetermined. The treatment denotes: around 19 received Ad26.COV2.S at low or high dose, single or two shots; a few received placebo; per-sample allocation not given. Samples analyzed were those drawn on day 63 after the first vaccine or placebo injection. This person who donated was an adult of 18-55 years in Boston. Germline CDR1 reads KGHDR; CDR2 reads SFDVKD. Trimming cost V 5 bases and J 4 bases, with 11 bases left between them. The CDR3 runs 14 residues. Study results and limitations: Post-vaccination spike-specific CD8+ and CD4+ T cell responses reportedly had substantial breadth. Recipients of vaccine and of placebo showed similar breadth of their non-spike TCR repertoires.

Produced via immunoSEQ multiplex PCR; TCRdb's table is partial and in-frame only. The data contain about 400,000 clones, 80% to 90% of them singletons. The sequencing here drew on peripheral blood, taken in a trial of Ad26.COV2.S vaccine versus placebo. The source of this sequence is a person between 18 and 65 years old who received the Ad26.COV2.S COVID-19 vaccine or a placebo. The chain uses TRBV24-1 and TRBJ2-1; D not certain. CDR3 in DNA: TGTGCCACCAGTGCCGGGTCCTCATACAATGAGCAGTTCTTC. Protein sequence: CATSAGSSYNEQFF.